Shown below are 18 T cell receptor beta chains from a single sample sequenced in a study of cytomegalovirus exposure and HLA in healthy donors (dated by TCRdb to 2015 to 2018). The library came from the immunoSEQ multiplex PCR assay. For the multiplex PCR, a mixture combining 60 forward primers for TCR Vbeta segments and 13 reverse primers for TCR Jbeta segments was used. In TCRdb, the immuneACCESS table is reduced to in-frame sequences with V and J assigned. These tables do not hold every clone; where another copy was compared, an unresolved V gene accounts for under half, and the others remain unexplained. The sample has around 140,000 clones on record, about 75% of them singletons. The leading ten clones occupy around 7% of the sample. Specimen: PBMCs. The source is a young man in good health and CMV-seronegative.

The chain is built from TRBV30 and TRBJ2-1, with TRBD1 as a possible D gene (6 bases). V dropped 4 bases and J dropped 5 bases, with 15 bases sitting between them. The CDR3 totals 14 residues. The germline gives CDR1 GTSNPN, CDR2 SVGIG (reference sequence). CDR3 bases: TGTGCCTGGACGGCAGGGGATCGGAACAATGAGCAGTTCTTC. Its protein is CAWTAGDRNNEQFF.

The genes are TRBV5-1 and TRBJ2-1; 7 nucleotides line up with TRBD1. The CDR3 spans 15 residues. Trimming took 3 bases from V and 4 from J; bases not matched to a gene: 7. CDR1 is SGHRS and CDR2 is YFSETQ in the germline V gene. The CDR3 is CASSWDSPRYNEQFF. The DNA of the CDR3 is TGCGCCAGCAGCTGGGACAGCCCGAGATACAATGAGCAGTTCTTC.

The rearrangement links TRBV6-5 to TRBJ2-3, with TRBD2 matching over 8 bases. CDR1 is MNHEY, CDR2 SVGAGI, per germline. This CDR3 comprises 16 residues. Trimming took 3 bases from V and 0 from J; bases not matched to a gene: 5. This CDR3 reads CASSYQLAASTDTQYF. CDR3 DNA sequence: TGTGCCAGCAGTTATCAACTAGCGGCTAGCACAGATACGCAGTATTTT.

The chain links TRBV7-3 to TRBJ1-1; D remains ambiguous. Deletions cut 0 bases from V and 7 bases from J, with 9 bases between. The V gene's germline CDR1 is SGHTA and CDR2 FQGTGA. This CDR3 is built from 13 residues. This CDR3 reads CASSLTIRGEAFF. The DNA for the CDR3 is TGTGCCAGCAGCTTAACGATCCGGGGTGAAGCTTTCTTT.

To note about this clone: The sample contains more than one DNA sequence encoding this CDR3. This chain uses TRBV5-6 with TRBJ1-5, with D unresolved. This CDR3 has 13 residues. Germline loops: CDR1 SGHDT, CDR2 YYEEEE. The V end lost 0 bases, the J end lost 4 bases, and 5 bases lay between the germline ends. The CDR3 DNA reads as TGTGCCAGCAGCTTGGACAGAAATCAGCCCCAGCATTTT. It yields the protein CASSLDRNQPQHF.

The chain is built from TRBV9 and TRBJ2-3; perhaps TRBD2 as D (5 bases). Germline V gives CDR1 SGDLS, CDR2 YYNGEE. The CDR3 runs 13 residues. Between the trimmed V and J ends, which lost 4 bases and 2 bases, there was a span of 8 bases. The chain's CDR3 is CASSPTITDTQYF. The CDR3 bases are TGTGCCAGCAGCCCGACTATCACAGATACGCAGTATTTT.

The chain carries TRBV7-2 and TRBJ1-5; D is unclear. Trimming took off 8 bases at V and 2 bases at J, with 13 bases between the two ends. Per the germline V gene, CDR1 is SGHTA and CDR2 is FQGNSA. The CDR3 contains 14 residues. The CDR3 DNA follows: TGTGCCAGCGCTGATTTCGGGGGCAATCAGCCCCAGCATTTT. Its protein is CASADFGGNQPQHF.

CDR3 nucleotides: TGTGCCAGCAGCTCCCTCCCCCCCGGGGTGGAGGATACGCAGTATTTT. Translation gives CASSSLPPGVEDTQYF. The chain employs TRBV14 and TRBJ2-3; TRBD2 might be the D (5 bases). Germline V gene sequence: CDR1 SGHDN, CDR2 FVKESK. The CDR3 contains 16 residues. The V end was cut by 5 bases, the J end by 6 bases, with 21 bases between.

This chain joins TRBV7-9 and TRBJ2-5, with 7 bases lining up with TRBD2. CDR3 length: 15 amino acids. With 5 bases clipped from V and 5 bases from J, the junction kept 11 bases outside the gene matches. Germline values: CDR1 SEHNR, CDR2 FQNEAQ (reference sequence). CDR3 amino acids: CASSPPSGREETQYF. As DNA, the CDR3 is TGTGCCAGCAGCCCACCCTCGGGGCGGGAGGAGACCCAGTACTTC.

J is TRBJ1-3 and V is TRBV9, with 9 nucleotides matching TRBD1. Germline V gene data show CDR1 as SGDLS and CDR2 as YYNGEE. V was pared by 0 bases and J by 4 bases, with 5 bases of the junction left unmatched. The CDR3 has 16 amino acids. The CDR3 DNA sequence: TGTGCCAGCAGCGTAGTTGGGACAGGGAAAGGAAACACCATATATTTT. It codes for CASSVVGTGKGNTIYF.

In the case of this clone: The sample holds other DNA sequences that translate to the same CDR3. This sequence joins TRBV19 and TRBJ2-7; 8 bases map to TRBD2. J lost 4 bases, V lost 1 base, and 0 bases had no gene match. Germline lookup yields CDR1 LNHDA and CDR2 SQIVND (reference sequence). This CDR3 has 13 residues. CDR3 nucleotide sequence: TGTGCCAGTAGTATAGGCGGGGGGTACGAGCAGTACTTC. Translating it yields CASSIGGGYEQYF.

The chain links TRBV19 to TRBJ2-2; no clear D gene. Germline lookup yields CDR1 LNHDA and CDR2 SQIVND (reference sequence). Trimming took off 1 base at V and 4 bases at J, with 4 bases between the two ends. The CDR3 extends over 13 amino acids. The CDR3 loop reads CASSIGGTGELFF. The CDR3 DNA reads as TGTGCCAGTAGTATAGGCGGCACCGGGGAGCTGTTTTTT.

This clone appeared many times. The genes are TRBV5-4 and TRBJ1-2; 7 nucleotides align to TRBD1. Germline values: CDR1 SGHNT, CDR2 YYREEE (reference sequence). This CDR3 is 18 amino acids long. V lost 6 bases and J lost 6; bases outside the gene matches: 23. CDR3 DNA sequence: TGTGCCAGCAACCCTCTAGACCTACAGGGGACACCCGACCATGGCTACACCTTC. Its protein is CASNPLDLQGTPDHGYTF.

This clone was detected once. V gene TRBV30 combines with J gene TRBJ2-3, with TRBD2 matching over 8 bases. The junction had 15 bases not matched to a gene; V was cut back by 0 bases and J by 7 bases. Per germline, CDR1 GTSNPN and CDR2 SVGIG (reference sequence). The CDR3 loop spans 17 amino acids. In nucleotides, the CDR3 is TGTGCCTGGAGTGTCTCTCGGACTAGCCCCTCCGGTCATACGCAGTATTTT. Protein: CAWSVSRTSPSGHTQYF.

The chain carries TRBV9 and TRBJ2-4; a weak D match, TRBD1 (5 bases). The CDR3 is 13 residues long. In germline, CDR1 is SGDLS, CDR2 YYNGEE. V was cut by 0 bases and J by 8 bases, with 9 bases left in between. The CDR3 DNA follows: TGTGCCAGCAGCGTAGGGGGCAGGGACATTCAGTACTTC. Translating it yields CASSVGGRDIQYF.

This clone was picked up one time. The chain is built from TRBV11-3 and TRBJ2-5, with 13 nucleotides matching TRBD2. The CDR3 extends over 15 amino acids. The V and J ends lost 5 bases and 4 bases, in that order; junction bases with no gene match: 4. In germline, CDR1 is SGHNT, CDR2 YENEEA. CDR3 DNA: TGTGCCAGCAGCCGGGGACTAGCGGGATTAGAGACCCAGTACTTC. Residues: CASSRGLAGLETQYF.

This sequence joins TRBV23-1 and TRBJ2-1; TRBD2 matches 7 bases. TRBV23-1 is an open reading frame whose function is uncertain. CDR3 length: 16 residues. V lost 5 bases, J lost 0 bases, and 7 bases stayed unmatched. As DNA, the CDR3 is TGCGCCAGCAGTGATAAGCGGGAACACTCCTACAATGAGCAGTTCTTC. Amino acid sequence: CASSDKREHSYNEQFF.

The genes are TRBV29-1 and TRBJ1-1, with TRBD1 as a possible D gene (5 bases). Germline V gene lookup returns CDR1 SQVTM and CDR2 ANQGSEA. Trimming pared 7 bases from V and 0 bases from J, leaving 18 bases between. The CDR3 runs 15 residues. For the CDR3, the DNA is TGCAGCGGCGCCGGGGGGTGGGCCATGAACACTGAAGCTTTCTTT. This gives the protein CSGAGGWAMNTEAFF.